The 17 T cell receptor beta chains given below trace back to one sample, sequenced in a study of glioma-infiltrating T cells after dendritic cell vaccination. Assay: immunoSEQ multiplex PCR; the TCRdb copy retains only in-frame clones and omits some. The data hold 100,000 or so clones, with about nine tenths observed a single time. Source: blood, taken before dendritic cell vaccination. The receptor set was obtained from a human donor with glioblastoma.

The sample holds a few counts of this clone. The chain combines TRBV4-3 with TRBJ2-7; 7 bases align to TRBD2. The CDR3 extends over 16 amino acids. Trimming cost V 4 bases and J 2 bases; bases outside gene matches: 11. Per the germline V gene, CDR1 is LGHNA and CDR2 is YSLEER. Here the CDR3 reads CASSRELGGSTYEQYF. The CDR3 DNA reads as TGCGCCAGCAGCCGAGAGCTGGGAGGGTCCACCTACGAGCAGTACTTC.

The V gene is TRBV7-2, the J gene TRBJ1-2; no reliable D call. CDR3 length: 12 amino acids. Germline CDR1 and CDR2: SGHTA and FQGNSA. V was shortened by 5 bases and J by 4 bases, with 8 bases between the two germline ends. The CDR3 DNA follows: TGTGCCAGCAGCGTCGTCGGCTATGGCTACACCTTC. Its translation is CASSVVGYGYTF.

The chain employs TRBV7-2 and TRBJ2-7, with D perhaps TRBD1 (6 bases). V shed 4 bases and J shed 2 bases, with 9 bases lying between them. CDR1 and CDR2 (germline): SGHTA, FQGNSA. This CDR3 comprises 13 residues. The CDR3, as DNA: TGTGCCAGCAGCTACGGACAGACCTACGAGCAGTACTTC. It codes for CASSYGQTYEQYF.

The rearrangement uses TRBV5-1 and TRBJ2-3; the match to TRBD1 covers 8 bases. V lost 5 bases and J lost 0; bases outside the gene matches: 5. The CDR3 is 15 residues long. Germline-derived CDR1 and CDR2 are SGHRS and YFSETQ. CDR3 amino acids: CASRGTGTSTDTQYF. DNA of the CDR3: TGCGCCAGCAGGGGGACAGGAACTAGCACAGATACGCAGTATTTT.

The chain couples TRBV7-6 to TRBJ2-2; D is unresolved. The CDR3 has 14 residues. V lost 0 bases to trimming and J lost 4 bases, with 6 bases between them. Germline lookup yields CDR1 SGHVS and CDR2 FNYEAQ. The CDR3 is CASSLALSTGELFF. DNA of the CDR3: TGTGCCAGCAGCTTAGCGCTCAGCACCGGGGAGCTGTTTTTT.

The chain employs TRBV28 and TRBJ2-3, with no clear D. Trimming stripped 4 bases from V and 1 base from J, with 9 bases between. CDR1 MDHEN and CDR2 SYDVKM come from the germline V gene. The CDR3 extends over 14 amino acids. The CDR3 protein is CASSSDTRTDTQYF. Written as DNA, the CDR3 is TGTGCCAGCAGTTCTGACACTCGCACAGATACGCAGTATTTT. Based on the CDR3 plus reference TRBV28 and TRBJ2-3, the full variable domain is DVKVTQSSRYLVKRTGEKVFLECVQDMDHENMFWYRQDPGLGLRLIYFSYDVKMKEKGDIPEGYSVSREKKERFSLILESASTNQTSMYLCASSSDTRTDTQYFGPGTRLTVL.

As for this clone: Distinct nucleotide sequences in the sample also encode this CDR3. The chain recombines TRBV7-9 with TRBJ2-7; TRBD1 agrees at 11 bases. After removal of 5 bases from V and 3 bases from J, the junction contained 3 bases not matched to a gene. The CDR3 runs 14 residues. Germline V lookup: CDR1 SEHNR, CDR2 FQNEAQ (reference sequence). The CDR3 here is CASSKGQGDYEQYF. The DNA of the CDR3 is TGTGCCAGCAGCAAGGGACAGGGGGACTACGAGCAGTACTTC.

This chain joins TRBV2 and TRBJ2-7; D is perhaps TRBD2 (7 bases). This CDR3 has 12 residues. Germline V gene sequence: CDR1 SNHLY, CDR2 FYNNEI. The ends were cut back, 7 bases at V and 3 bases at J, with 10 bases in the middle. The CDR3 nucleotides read TGTGCCAGCAAAAGGGGGGGCTACGAGCAGTACTTC. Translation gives CASKRGGYEQYF.

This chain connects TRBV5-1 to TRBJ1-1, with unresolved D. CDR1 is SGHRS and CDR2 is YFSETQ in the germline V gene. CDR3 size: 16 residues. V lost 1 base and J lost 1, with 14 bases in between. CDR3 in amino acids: CASSLYVGRQNTEAFF. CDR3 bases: TGCGCCAGCAGCTTGTATGTAGGTAGACAGAACACTGAAGCTTTCTTT.

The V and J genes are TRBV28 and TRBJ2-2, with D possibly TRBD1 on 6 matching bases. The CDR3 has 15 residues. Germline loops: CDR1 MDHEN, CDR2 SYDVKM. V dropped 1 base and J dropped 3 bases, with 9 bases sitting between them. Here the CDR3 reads CASSLFGGDTGELFF. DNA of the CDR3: TGTGCCAGCAGTTTATTTGGGGGCGACACCGGGGAGCTGTTTTTT.

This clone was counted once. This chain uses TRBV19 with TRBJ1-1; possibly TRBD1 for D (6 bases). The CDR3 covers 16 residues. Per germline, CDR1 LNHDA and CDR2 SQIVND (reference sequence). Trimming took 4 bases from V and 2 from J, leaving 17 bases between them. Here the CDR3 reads CASSTLRQVSNTEAFF. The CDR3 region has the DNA TGTGCCAGTAGTACCCTAAGACAGGTTAGCAACACTGAAGCTTTCTTT. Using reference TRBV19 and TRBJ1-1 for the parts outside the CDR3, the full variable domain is DGGITQSPKYLFRKEGQNVTLSCEQNLNHDAMYWYRQDPGQGLRLIYYSQIVNDFQKGDIAEGYSVSREKKESFPLTVTSAQKNPTAFYLCASSTLRQVSNTEAFFGQGTRLTVV.

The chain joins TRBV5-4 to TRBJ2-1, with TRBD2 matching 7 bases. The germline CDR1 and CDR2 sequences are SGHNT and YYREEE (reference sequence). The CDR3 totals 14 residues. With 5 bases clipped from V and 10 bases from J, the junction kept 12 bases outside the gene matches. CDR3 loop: CASRLGGGPQEQFF. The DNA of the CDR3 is TGTGCCAGCAGGCTGGGGGGAGGGCCCCAAGAGCAGTTCTTC.

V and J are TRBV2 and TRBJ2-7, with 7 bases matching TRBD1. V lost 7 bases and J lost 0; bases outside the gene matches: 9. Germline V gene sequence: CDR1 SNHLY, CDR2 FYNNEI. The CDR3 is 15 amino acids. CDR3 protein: CASKKGQVDSYEQYF. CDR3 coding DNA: TGTGCCAGCAAGAAAGGACAGGTGGACTCCTACGAGCAGTACTTC.

The CDR3, as DNA: TGTGCCAGCAGCTTGGGAATTCCTAGCGGGGGGCTCCAAGAGACCCAGTACTTC. Its translation: CASSLGIPSGGLQETQYF. The chain uses TRBV5-4 and TRBJ2-5; 11 bases align to TRBD2. The V gene end was trimmed by 0 bases and the J gene end by 1 base; junction bases not matched to a gene: 8. The CDR3 has 18 residues. Germline V CDR1 and CDR2: SGHNT, YYREEE (reference sequence).

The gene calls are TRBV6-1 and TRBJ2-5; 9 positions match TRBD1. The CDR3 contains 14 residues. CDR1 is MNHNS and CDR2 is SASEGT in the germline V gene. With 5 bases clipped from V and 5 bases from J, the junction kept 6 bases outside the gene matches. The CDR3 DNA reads TGTGCCAGCAGTACCACAGGGGGCCAGGAGACCCAGTACTTC. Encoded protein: CASSTTGGQETQYF.

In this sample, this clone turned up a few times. CDR3: CASSKEGQGVSPLHF. DNA of the CDR3: TGTGCCAGTAGTAAAGAGGGACAGGGGGTCTCACCCCTCCACTTT. This chain connects TRBV19 to TRBJ1-6, with TRBD1 matching over 11 bases. The CDR3 consists of 15 residues. Germline trimming cut 4 bases from V and 10 bases from J; bases unmatched to any gene: 6. Germline loops: CDR1 LNHDA, CDR2 SQIVND (reference sequence). Full variable domain (remainder filled in from reference TRBV19 and TRBJ1-6): DGGITQSPKYLFRKEGQNVTLSCEQNLNHDAMYWYRQDPGQGLRLIYYSQIVNDFQKGDIAEGYSVSREKKESFPLTVTSAQKNPTAFYLCASSKEGQGVSPLHFGNGTRLTVT.

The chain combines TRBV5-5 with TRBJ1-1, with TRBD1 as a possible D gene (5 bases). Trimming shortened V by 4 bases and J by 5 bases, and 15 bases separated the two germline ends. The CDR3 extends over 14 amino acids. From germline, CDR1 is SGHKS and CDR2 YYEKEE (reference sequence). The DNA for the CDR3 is TGTGCCAGCAGCCCAGAGAGCGGGGCAACTGAAGCTTTCTTT. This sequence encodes CASSPESGATEAFF.